These T cell receptor beta chains were read from a single sample in a study of human T cells and chemical hapten exposure. Each CDR3 protein is one row after TCRdb ran MiXCR on the RACE reads. Among 150,000 or so distinct CDR3 sequences listed, more than 14% were seen once. Source: whole blood, taken in connection with sensitization to the hapten diphenylcyclopropenone (DPC). The receptors originated from a woman aged 25 to 39 with alopecia areata. Some clones in this sample may be carry-over from other donors' samples. Both conserved end residues are part of each CDR3. A D gene is named only where the DNA matches it firmly. Part of the rows lack a size; the others show once, few, many or a class for expanded clones.

DNA	CDR3	D	J	size	V
TGTGCCAGCAGCGCCAGCGGTACCTACGAGCAGTACTTC	CASSASGTYEQYF	NA	TRBJ2-7	NA	TRBV6-2/TRBV6-3
TGTGCCAGCTGCCTTCAGGGATACAATGAAAAACTGTTTTTT	CASCLQGYNEKLFF	NA	TRBJ1-4	NA	TRBV11-2
TGTGCCAGTAGTAACAGGGAAATGCTCTCTGGGGCCAACGTCCTGACTTTC	CASSNREMLSGANVLTF	NA	TRBJ2-6	few	TRBV19
TGTGCCTGGACGACAGGCACGTACGAGCAGTACTTC	CAWTTGTYEQYF	NA	TRBJ2-7	many	TRBV30
TGCGCCAGCAGCCAAGAGGCCAGGGGTAGATACGAGCAGTACTTC	CASSQEARGRYEQYF	NA	TRBJ2-7	NA	TRBV4-3
TGCAGTGCTAGAGACGGAGGGGGCAATCAGCCCCAGCATTTT	CSARDGGGNQPQHF	NA	TRBJ1-5	NA	TRBV20-1
TGCAGTGCTAGAGCCCCACCAGATACGCAGTATTTT	CSARAPPDTQYF	NA	TRBJ2-3	few	TRBV20-1
TGCAGTGCTAGAGAGGACTCCCAGACCCCGAACACCGGGGAGCTGTTTTTT	CSAREDSQTPNTGELFF	NA	TRBJ2-2	few	TRBV20-1
TGTGCCAGCAGTTTCATTGGACGCGAGCAGTACTTC	CASSFIGREQYF	NA	TRBJ2-7	NA	TRBV28
TGTGCCACCACTAATGGCGCCGGGAATTCACCCCTCCACTTT	CATTNGAGNSPLHF	NA	TRBJ1-6	NA	TRBV6-5
TGTGCCAGCAGTGGAACTAGCGGGAACACCTACGAGCAGTACTTC	CASSGTSGNTYEQYF	TRBD2	TRBJ2-7	many	TRBV6-2/TRBV6-3
TGTGCCAGCAGCTTAGCGATGAACAGCCAAGAGACCCAGTACTTC	CASSLAMNSQETQYF	NA	TRBJ2-5	NA	TRBV7-9
TGCGCCAGCAGCCAATTTGGAATCTCCGCGGGAAACACCATATATTTT	CASSQFGISAGNTIYF	NA	TRBJ1-3	many	TRBV5-1
TGCGCCAGCAGCTTCCGGGACTCCTACAATGAGCAGTTCTTC	CASSFRDSYNEQFF	NA	TRBJ2-1	NA	TRBV4-3
TGTGCCTGGGATGGTGTAAATTCTAACTATGGCTACACCTTC	CAWDGVNSNYGYTF	NA	TRBJ1-2	few	TRBV30
TGTGCCAGCAGCTTAGAGGCGGGGACCAAAGAGACCCAGTACTTC	CASSLEAGTKETQYF	NA	TRBJ2-5	few	TRBV11-2
TGTGCCAGCAGTTACGTTAGTAGTCAAAACACAGATACGCAGTATTTT	CASSYVSSQNTDTQYF	NA	TRBJ2-3	NA	TRBV6-5
TGCGCCAGCAGGGGTACTAGCGGCTCCTACAATGAGCAGTTCTTC	CASRGTSGSYNEQFF	TRBD2	TRBJ2-1	many	TRBV10-2
TGTGCCAGCAGCTTGCTCAGGGAAGAGACCCAGTACTTC	CASSLLREETQYF	NA	TRBJ2-5	NA	TRBV11-2
TGTGCCAGTAGTCCCAGGGGACTCGGGGCTTTCTTT	CASSPRGLGAFF	NA	TRBJ1-1	few	TRBV19
TGCGCCAGCAGCTTTCAAGTTAGCGGAACCCAAGAGACCCAGTACTTC	CASSFQVSGTQETQYF	NA	TRBJ2-5	many	TRBV5-1
TGTGCCAGCAGCGTAGCACTAGCGGGAGTAAACACCGGGGAGCTGTTTTTT	CASSVALAGVNTGELFF	TRBD2	TRBJ2-2	NA	TRBV9
TGTGCCAGCAGCTTGAAGGATACAAAAGCTTTCTTT	CASSLKDTKAFF	NA	TRBJ1-1	NA	TRBV7-9
TGTGCCAGCAGACTCAATTTTGCACCCCTCCACTTT	CASRLNFAPLHF	NA	TRBJ1-6	few	TRBV7-2
TGTGCCAGCAGCCGGGACAATGGAAACACCATATATTTT	CASSRDNGNTIYF	NA	TRBJ1-3	NA	TRBV14
TGCGCCAGCATGAGGGGGCAGGGACTAGCGGCCGAAGATAATGAGCAGTTCTTC	CASMRGQGLAAEDNEQFF	TRBD2	TRBJ2-1	many	TRBV10-2
TGTGCCAGCAGCCAAGAGCGGGCAGCCAGGAGGGCTGAAGCTTTCTTT	CASSQERAARRAEAFF	NA	TRBJ1-1	NA	TRBV4-2
TGTGCCATCAGGGGAACGGGACAGCACACAGATACGCAGTATTTT	CAIRGTGQHTDTQYF	TRBD1	TRBJ2-3	NA	TRBV10-3
TGTGCCAGCAGTTTCGGCAGGGGTAATCAGCCCCAGCATTTT	CASSFGRGNQPQHF	NA	TRBJ1-5	NA	TRBV6-5
TGTGCCAGCACAGCACAGGGGAACAATGAGCAGTTCTTC	CASTAQGNNEQFF	TRBD1	TRBJ2-1	NA	TRBV6-2/TRBV6-3
TGTGCCAGCTCACCGGGGGACTCTGGAAACACCATATATTTT	CASSPGDSGNTIYF	NA	TRBJ1-3	NA	TRBV18
TGCAGTGCCTCTCGGGGCGGGTCCTATAATTCACCCCTCCACTTT	CSASRGGSYNSPLHF	NA	TRBJ1-6	few	TRBV20-1
TGTGCCAGCAGGAAGGGACAATTCGGCTACACCTTC	CASRKGQFGYTF	NA	TRBJ1-2	few	TRBV6-5
TGTGCCAGCAGCCCCCCCGGGACTAGTGAGCAGTTCTTC	CASSPPGTSEQFF	TRBD2	TRBJ2-1	few	TRBV5-4
TGTGCCAGCAGTGGGACAGCTTTCTCTGGAAACACCATATATTTT	CASSGTAFSGNTIYF	TRBD1	TRBJ1-3	few	TRBV6-5
TGCAGTGCTAGCTCGCGGAAGAACTATGGCTACACCTTC	CSASSRKNYGYTF	NA	TRBJ1-2	many	TRBV20-1
TGTGCCAGCAGTTACGCTAGCGAGTCCTACGAGCAGTACTTC	CASSYASESYEQYF	NA	TRBJ2-7	NA	TRBV6-6
TGTGCCATCACGGGACAGGGCTCCTACGAGCAGTACTTC	CAITGQGSYEQYF	TRBD1	TRBJ2-7	many	TRBV10-3
TGTGCCTGGACCCCGTGGGGGCTGTACAATGAGCAGTTCTTC	CAWTPWGLYNEQFF	NA	TRBJ2-1	NA	TRBV30
TGTGCCAGCAGTGAAAGGGGATTCACCGGGGAGCTGTTTTTT	CASSERGFTGELFF	NA	TRBJ2-2	few	TRBV2
TGTGCCAGCAGCTTAGGGGGGCCCAACACAGATACGCAGTATTTT	CASSLGGPNTDTQYF	NA	TRBJ2-3	NA	TRBV13
TGTGCCAGCAGTTTGACTAGCGGGGCACGGGAGCTGTTTTTT	CASSLTSGARELFF	TRBD2	TRBJ2-2	NA	TRBV28
TGTGCCAGCAGCCGACACCAAATTAATGAGCAGTTCTTC	CASSRHQINEQFF	NA	TRBJ2-1	few	TRBV7-2
TGTGCCAGCAGTAGGGAAGTGGCCAATGAGCAGTTCTTC	CASSREVANEQFF	NA	TRBJ2-1	NA	TRBV28
TGTGCCAGCAGCGGACTAGCTGTCGAGCAGTACTTC	CASSGLAVEQYF	TRBD2	TRBJ2-7	many	TRBV7-9
TGTGCCAGCAGCGTCGACGACAGCTACGAGCAGTACTTC	CASSVDDSYEQYF	NA	TRBJ2-7	few	TRBV7-9
TGTGCCACCCGACTAGCGGGGGGGCCGTACAATGAGCAGTTCTTC	CATRLAGGPYNEQFF	TRBD2	TRBJ2-1	NA	TRBV15
TGCAGTGCTAGAGACCGGGACAGGGGCGGCACTGAAGCTTTCTTT	CSARDRDRGGTEAFF	TRBD1	TRBJ1-1	few	TRBV20-1
TGCAGTGCTAGAGTACCCACAGGCGGAAGGACTGAAGCTTTCTTT	CSARVPTGGRTEAFF	NA	TRBJ1-1	few	TRBV20-1
TGTGCCAGCTCACCCCCAGTTAGGGATACGCAGTATTTT	CASSPPVRDTQYF	NA	TRBJ2-3	NA	TRBV18
TGTGCCAGCTCACCATCGCCGGGGGGACCTGGGAACACTGAAGCTTTCTTT	CASSPSPGGPGNTEAFF	NA	TRBJ1-1	many	TRBV18
TGTGCCAGCAGCCCAGACGGGTACCAAGAGACCCAGTACTTC	CASSPDGYQETQYF	NA	TRBJ2-5	NA	TRBV11-2
TGTGCCAGCAGCTCCGTTATAGGTGAAAAACTGTTTTTT	CASSSVIGEKLFF	NA	TRBJ1-4	NA	TRBV11-3
TGCAGTGCTAGTCCCCATAAGACAGGGAGCGATTCACCCCTCCACTTT	CSASPHKTGSDSPLHF	TRBD1	TRBJ1-6	many	TRBV20-1
TGTGCCAGCAGTTTGAGACTAGCGGGGGAGGTTGCTGAGCAGTTCTTC	CASSLRLAGEVAEQFF	TRBD2	TRBJ2-1	few	TRBV12-3/TRBV12-4